The clone carrying this T cell receptor beta chain was observed a few times. Its antigen is unknown. MiXCR, run by TCRdb on the reads, gives a single entry per CDR3 protein. The table includes about 400,000 distinct CDR3 sequences, just under 35% detected once. This record comes from a study of T cell repertoires in cytomegalovirus infection. The length of the CDR3 is 16 residues. The V gene lost 1 base and the J gene lost 0 bases, with 11 bases spanning the gap. The germline CDR1 and CDR2 sequences are SGHVS and FQNEAQ. The rearrangement joins TRBV7-8 to TRBJ2-3; weak D call: TRBD2 (6 bases). Sequences were derived from cultured PBMCs, sampled from culture after CMV antigen stimulation. The sequence came from a human donor in good health (CMV status not recorded). Some clones in this sample may be carry-over from other donors' samples. CDR3 nucleotides: TGTGCCAGCAGCTTAGTTAGCGGACCTAGCACAGATACGCAGTATTTT. Its translation: CASSLVSGPSTDTQYF.